The rows below give T cell receptor beta chains drawn from one sample of a study of CD8 T cells in ankylosing spondylitis. TCRdb recomputed calls from the 5' RACE reads with MiXCR, one row per CDR3 protein. The sample has 50,000 to 65,000 distinct CDR3 sequences; 6% to 7.5% are singletons. The sequenced material came from blood, either unsorted or a sorted T cell fraction (not recorded which). These receptors all stem from a female donor with ankylosing spondylitis or in good health (not recorded which). Both conserved end residues are part of each CDR3. A D gene is named only where the DNA matches it firmly. Clone size appears in some rows only: once, few, many, or a class for an expanded clone.

>.|TRBV5-1|TRBJ2-1|few
TGCGCCAGCAGCTTGGTGGGGGACACGAGCTCCTACAATGAGCAGTTCTTC
CASSLVGDTSSYNEQFF
>.|TRBV6-5|TRBJ2-7|many
TGTGCCAGCAGTTACTCGCCGTTATTCTACGAGCAGTACTTC
CASSYSPLFYEQYF
>TRBD1|TRBV20-1|TRBJ1-1|many
TGCAGTGCAAGGACAGGGGCGAACACTGAAGCTTTCTTT
CSARTGANTEAFF
>.|TRBV5-8|TRBJ1-2|many
TGTGCCAGCAGCTGGGGGGACCGTAACTATGGCTACACCTTC
CASSWGDRNYGYTF
>.|TRBV11-2|TRBJ2-2|many
TGTGCCAGCAGGAGGAGAGGTTGGGGGGATGACACCGGGGAGCTGTTTTTT
CASRRRGWGDDTGELFF
>TRBD1|TRBV7-2|TRBJ1-5|few
TGTGCCAGCACCCTAGACAGGGCTAGCAATCAGCCCCAGCATTTT
CASTLDRASNQPQHF
>TRBD2|TRBV29-1|TRBJ2-1|.
TGCAGCGTTGAAAGCGGGGGGATGTATGAGCAGTTCTTC
CSVESGGMYEQFF
>TRBD2|TRBV5-1|TRBJ2-5|many
TGCGCCAGCAGCCTTCGGACTAGCGGGGCTCAAGAGACCCAGTACTTC
CASSLRTSGAQETQYF
>TRBD1|TRBV28|TRBJ2-4|once
TGTGCCAGCAGTGCCCACCCCGGGACAGGGGGCGGAGGCAAAAACATTCAGTACTTC
CASSAHPGTGGGGKNIQYF
>.|TRBV20-1|TRBJ1-1|many
TGCAGTGCTAGAGACCCGGGGGGATTTCTGAACACTGAAGCTTTCTTT
CSARDPGGFLNTEAFF
>.|TRBV6-5|TRBJ2-5|many
TGTGCCAGCAGTTACTCGGATTCGACAGGACAAGAGACCCAGTACTTC
CASSYSDSTGQETQYF
>.|TRBV12-3/TRBV12-4|TRBJ2-2|few
TGTGCCAGCAGTTCTTCTCCGGGACCTAACACCGGGGAGCTGTTTTTT
CASSSSPGPNTGELFF
>TRBD1|TRBV20-1|TRBJ1-2|many
TGCAGTGCTGGCGGCGGGACAGGTGGGGGCTACACCTTC
CSAGGGTGGGYTF
>TRBD1|TRBV6-5|TRBJ1-2|many
TGTGCCAGCAGTTTTCCCGGGACAGGGGTGGATGGCTACACCTTC
CASSFPGTGVDGYTF
>.|TRBV5-1|TRBJ2-5|many
TGCGCCAGCAGCATGGAAAGTCTGGAGACCCAGTACTTC
CASSMESLETQYF
>.|TRBV10-3|TRBJ1-5|many
TGTGCCATCTCAAAGGTGAATCAGCCCCAGCATTTT
CAISKVNQPQHF
>.|TRBV12-3/TRBV12-4|TRBJ1-2|many
TGTGCCAGCAGTCCCGGGACTTTCGGCGGCTACACCTTC
CASSPGTFGGYTF
>.|TRBV7-2|TRBJ1-1|many
TGTGCCAGCAGCTTAAAGGTGGGGGGCTTTACTGAAGCTTTCTTT
CASSLKVGGFTEAFF
>.|TRBV12-3/TRBV12-4|TRBJ1-2|many
TGTGCCAGCAGCAGGGAACCTTATGTTGGCTACACCTTC
CASSREPYVGYTF
>TRBD2|TRBV7-2|TRBJ2-1|few
TGTGCCAGCAGCCTTGGCGGGGGTCCCTACAATGAGCAGTTCTTC
CASSLGGGPYNEQFF
>.|TRBV29-1|TRBJ2-4|.
TGCAGCGTTAGGGGCCCGGGAACCTACGATCAGTACTTC
CSVRGPGTYDQYF
>.|TRBV5-1|TRBJ1-2|many
TGCGCCAGCAGCTTTTCCCCAGGGATCAGCGGCTACACCTTC
CASSFSPGISGYTF
>TRBD2|TRBV7-3|TRBJ2-1|once
TGTGCCAGCAGCTTAGGGCCAGCGGGGGGGCCTTACAATGAGCAGTTCTTC
CASSLGPAGGPYNEQFF
>.|TRBV5-1|TRBJ1-1|.
TGCGCCAGCAGCTTGGCACCGGGAAACACTGAAGCTTTCTTT
CASSLAPGNTEAFF
>.|TRBV6-1|TRBJ1-5|many
TGTGCCAGCAGGTCAGGACTGAATAGCAATCAGCCCCAGCATTTT
CASRSGLNSNQPQHF
>.|TRBV29-1|TRBJ2-7|many
TGCAGCGTTGAACTTGCAGGGAGGTTTGAGCAGTACTTC
CSVELAGRFEQYF
>TRBD1|TRBV5-1|TRBJ1-6|many
TGCGCCAGCACGCCCGGGACAGGGACGGCAAATTCACCCCTCCACTTT
CASTPGTGTANSPLHF
>.|TRBV7-2|TRBJ1-6|many
TGTGCCAGCAGCTTCTCACCGGTTTCACCCCTCCACTTT
CASSFSPVSPLHF
>TRBD1|TRBV20-1|TRBJ1-2|few
TGCAGTGCTCGAGTCCAATGGTCGATGGGGACAGTCTATGGCTACACCTTC
CSARVQWSMGTVYGYTF
>.|TRBV9|TRBJ1-2|many
TGTGCCAGCAGCGTAGGGGGTGGGGGCCTAGTGCCAGGCTACACCTTC
CASSVGGGGLVPGYTF
>.|TRBV5-1|TRBJ1-1|few
TGCGCCAGCAGCTTGGACAGGGCCGGAGAAGCTTTCTTT
CASSLDRAGEAFF
>TRBD2|TRBV7-8|TRBJ2-2|many
TGTGCCAGCAGCATTAGCGGGGCCGGGGGGGAGCTGTTTTTT
CASSISGAGGELFF
>TRBD1|TRBV5-5|TRBJ2-6|many
TGTGCCAGCAGCCCAGGGACAGCCCCCAACGTCCTGACTTTC
CASSPGTAPNVLTF
>TRBD1|TRBV20-1|TRBJ2-4|many
TGCAGTGCCCCGCCGGGGACAGGGTCGGAGTGGACCAAAAACATTCAGTACTTC
CSAPPGTGSEWTKNIQYF
>.|TRBV28|TRBJ2-2|many
TGTGCCAGCAGTTTAATCCCGGGACCTAACACCGGGGAGCTGTTTTTT
CASSLIPGPNTGELFF
>TRBD1|TRBV20-1|TRBJ1-5|many
TGCAGTGCTTCACTCTACAGGGGCCCCAATCAGCCCCAGCATTTT
CSASLYRGPNQPQHF
>.|TRBV5-5|TRBJ1-2|few
TGTGCCAGCAGCTTCGAAGCTAACTATGGCTACACCTTC
CASSFEANYGYTF
>.|TRBV3-1|TRBJ2-7|many
TGTGCCAGCAGTTTCAATCCGGGACTCTTATACGAGCAGTACTTC
CASSFNPGLLYEQYF
>.|TRBV7-2|TRBJ2-2|many
TGTGCCAGCAGGGGAACGAACACCGGGGAGCTGTTTTTT
CASRGTNTGELFF
>TRBD2|TRBV5-5|TRBJ2-3|few
TGTGCCAGCAACTTGGATACTAGCGGGGGACTAGTGGATACGCAGTATTTT
CASNLDTSGGLVDTQYF
>.|TRBV7-2|TRBJ1-1|few
TGTGCCAGCAGCTTAGCCGGGACTTTGAACACTGAAGCTTTCTTT
CASSLAGTLNTEAFF
>TRBD1|TRBV7-8|TRBJ2-5|many
TGTGCCAGCAGCTCGCTGGACAGGGGGAAAGAGACCCAGTACTTC
CASSSLDRGKETQYF
>.|TRBV18|TRBJ1-5|many
TGTGCCAGCTCACGTCGAAATCAGCCCCAGCATTTT
CASSRRNQPQHF
>.|TRBV7-2|TRBJ2-3|many
TGTGCCAGCAGCTTAGCGAGGGAAGGGGGTACGCAGTATTTT
CASSLAREGGTQYF
>TRBD2|TRBV7-9|TRBJ2-1|.
TGTGCCAGCAGTGTAGCGGGGGGGAACAATGAGCAGTTCTTC
CASSVAGGNNEQFF
>.|TRBV9|TRBJ2-1|many
TGTGCCAGCAGCGCCGCCGGAGGGACAGAGCAGTTCTTC
CASSAAGGTEQFF
>.|TRBV5-1|TRBJ1-3|many
TGCGCCAGCAGCTTGGCGATACAGGGTAGTCCTGGAAACACCATATATTTT
CASSLAIQGSPGNTIYF
>.|TRBV20-1|TRBJ1-6|many
TGCAGTGCTAGAGACCAGGGGCCCATCAATAATTCACCCCTCCACTTT
CSARDQGPINNSPLHF
>.|TRBV29-1|TRBJ1-3|many
TGCAGCGTTGACCGGCAGACTGGAAACACCATATATTTT
CSVDRQTGNTIYF
>TRBD1|TRBV7-2|TRBJ1-5|.
TGTGCCAGCAGCTCGGACAGGGCCCAGCCCCAGCATTTT
CASSSDRAQPQHF